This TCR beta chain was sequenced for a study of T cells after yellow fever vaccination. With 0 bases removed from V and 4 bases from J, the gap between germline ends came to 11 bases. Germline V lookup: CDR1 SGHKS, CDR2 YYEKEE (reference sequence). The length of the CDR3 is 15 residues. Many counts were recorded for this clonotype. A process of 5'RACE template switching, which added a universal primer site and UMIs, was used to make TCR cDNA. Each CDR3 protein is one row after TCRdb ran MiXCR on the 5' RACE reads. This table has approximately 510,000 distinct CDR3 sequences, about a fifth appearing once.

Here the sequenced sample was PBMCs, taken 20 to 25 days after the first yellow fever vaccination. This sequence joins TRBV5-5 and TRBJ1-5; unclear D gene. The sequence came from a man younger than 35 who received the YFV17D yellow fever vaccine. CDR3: CASSLGWESNQPQHF. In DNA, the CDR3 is TGTGCCAGCAGCTTGGGATGGGAATCGAATCAGCCCCAGCATTTT. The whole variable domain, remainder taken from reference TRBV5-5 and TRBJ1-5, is DAGVTQSPTHLIKTRGQQVTLRCSPISGHKSVSWYQQVLGQGPQFIFQYYEKEERGRGNFPDRFSARQFPNYSSELNVNALLLGDSALYLCASSLGWESNQPQHFGDGTRLSIL.